Given below is one T cell receptor (beta chain) in context. Only a few counts were recorded for this clone. Its antigen is unknown. No base qualities exist here, and no much larger clone lies one base off it. These data belong to a study of cytomegalovirus exposure and HLA in healthy donors (dated by TCRdb to 2015 to 2018). For the wider study: An earlier analysis of approximately 640 of the donors reported 276 Gb of sequence data and 117 million unique TCR beta sequences from roughly 200 million T cells. Around 330 gigabases of sequencing data and 91 million or so unique TCR sequences made up an early release that covered around 640 HLA-typed donors. Among the roughly 410 genotyped donors, approximately 77% belonged to the genetic ancestry cluster associated with self-reported Caucasian donors. The aim of the study was to test whether cataloging public T cell receptors could identify signatures of past pathogen exposure. The T cell repertoires of some 700 subjects were profiled by immunosequencing and related to cytomegalovirus serostatus. A separate validation cohort of roughly 120 different subjects was used in addition to the approximately 700-subject first cohort. High-throughput TCR immunosequencing, statistical association of individual TCRs with disease status, and machine learning were combined to predict cytomegalovirus infection status. A later analysis re-analyzed previously published TCR beta repertoires from approximately 700 donors and added high-resolution HLA genotyping to study TCR occurrence patterns. The later analysis used no new phenotypic data to find candidate immune exposures, relying instead on TCR beta sequences and their occurrence across donors. In an earlier analysis of roughly 580 of the donors, high-throughput TCR beta sequencing was used to judge whether each TCR beta V gene segment behaved as functional or pseudogenic. Donor age, sex, ethnicity and CMV serostatus were collected together with the repertoire data. A later genetic analysis used genome-wide SNP genotypes for about 65% of the 666 donors, treating that subset as a discovery cohort. Every repertoire in the discovery cohort had been generated on one and the same sequencing platform. Both class I and class II loci were covered by HLA typing, at four-digit resolution. The number of typed donors differed by locus: roughly 629-640 for A, B, C, DRB1 and DQB1; about 520 for DQA1; roughly 600 for DPA1; and about 470 for DPB1. Because of strong linkage in the cohort, a handful of DR-DQ haplotypes were treated as single units for association and clustering. On average, 235,054 unique TCR beta nucleotide sequences were sequenced per donor among a few hundred genotyped donors of the cohort, with roughly 18% of those sequences being non-productive.

V was cut back by 1 base and J by 4 bases, leaving a gap of 7 bases between them. The germline V gene supplies CDR1 SGHDN and CDR2 FVKESK. The CDR3 holds 13 amino acids from the cysteine to the phenylalanine. Only CDR3 DNA is held: 39 bases, read in frame from base 1. Libraries came from the immunoSEQ multiplex PCR assay. For the multiplex PCR, a mixture combining 60 forward primers for TCR Vbeta segments and 13 reverse primers for TCR Jbeta segments was used. A multiplex PCR assay on genomic DNA amplified the CDR3 region of rearranged TCR beta genes. The Illumina HiSeq System was used to sequence the amplified TCR beta libraries as 87-base-pair reads. Per the authors' processing: Across the 670 or so repertoires, a later analysis counted approximately 75 million unique TCR beta chains, around 10 million of which were shared by at least two donors. Raw reads were error-corrected and collapsed into unique sequences by a nearest-neighbor algorithm in which closely related sequences were merged to remove PCR and sequencing errors. Alignment of CDR3 sequences to IMGT reference sequences was used to assign V, D and J gene segments. For a sequence to be retained, a match of at least six nucleotides to both a V gene segment and a J gene segment was required. A rearrangement was called productive if the CDR3 had no stop codons and remained in frame with V and J, and every other rearrangement was called non-productive. Following IMGT convention, CDR3 was defined as the stretch from the second conserved V-encoded cysteine to the conserved J-encoded phenylalanine. The earlier analysis of about 500 of the donors excluded sequences that lacked an unambiguous match to a single V gene segment. In an earlier analysis of several hundred of the donors, V segments were called functional above 56.7% productive rearrangements and were called segregating when the between-donor standard deviation exceeded 5%. A statistical classification framework was built to diagnose cytomegalovirus status from the catalog of TCR beta chain sequences. A later analysis assigned V and J genes by comparing TCR nucleotide sequences with IMGT/GENE-DB human TR gene sequences. Using the TCRdist pipeline, a later analysis assigned CDR3 sequences along with most-parsimonious VDJ recombination scenarios. In a later analysis, each TCR beta chain was defined by its CDR3 amino acid sequence together with its V-gene family, and reads without a unique V-gene family were excluded. To address suspected cross-contamination and a sequencing artifact, a later analysis removed around 590 highly shared, low-generation-probability nucleotide sequences. In a later analysis, a clonal expansion index for each public chain was calculated from normalized within-repertoire ranks of inferred template counts. Generation probabilities in a later analysis came from a VDJ recombination model fitted to out-of-frame rearrangements, and those results were checked against IGoR. Hypergeometric tests were used in a later analysis to score TCR-TCR, TCR-HLA and TCR-CMV co-occurrence, with a repertoire-size bias correction applied to the TCR pairs. A later analysis estimated false discovery rates by permuting HLA or CMV assignments 20 times. In a later analysis, co-occurring TCRs were grouped using DBSCAN, with TCRdist sequence similarity added in when clustering inside HLA-allele-positive subsets. Co-occurrence clustering excluded repertoires with fewer than 30,000 or more than 120,000 public chains, plus five with anomalous nucleotide sharing. Here the immuneACCESS table is served through TCRdb, limited to in-frame sequences with V and J called. Missing clones are a known gap in these copies; in checked studies unresolved V genes cover under half, and the rest lacks a known reason. D and trimming were read from the DNA, whereas the V and J calls and clone size are those reported in that table. A total of approximately 100,000 clones appear in this sample, around 70% of them only once. The top ten clones comprise less than 1.5% of the sample.

In total, approximately 700 healthy bone marrow donors made up the cohort. At the time of sampling, all cohort members were nominally healthy, though unrecorded immune exposures were likely present. The donor was CMV seronegative and belonged to the group of 352 seronegative cohort members. Each donor provided a peripheral blood sample, and peripheral blood mononuclear cells were used for TCR beta sequencing. The Qiagen DNeasy Blood Extraction Kit was used to extract genomic DNA from the blood cell samples. What the study reported, not specific to this receptor: In the study, some 180 TCR beta chains were listed as associated with cytomegalovirus. According to a later analysis, most CMV-associated TCR beta chains appeared to be HLA-restricted, and the HLA associations seemed to be driven largely by CMV exposure. The cohort was sequenced for TCR beta chains only, and without alpha or paired-chain data the features that could be detected were limited. Compared with equally common non-associated chains, HLA-associated TCR beta chains in a later analysis were more clonally expanded and had lower generation probabilities. In vitro tests confirmed that a few of the cytomegalovirus-associated TCR beta chains recognize cytomegalovirus antigens. The earlier analysis of approximately 560 of the donors excluded about 16 rarely observed V segments, including chromosome 9 orphons, because counts were too low. V-gene and J-gene trimming of TCR beta chains was associated with a missense DCLRE1C variant in a later genetic analysis, and the association was replicated in an independent cohort. In a later analysis, several top co-occurrence clusters were reported to appear linked to parvovirus B19, influenza, CMV and Epstein-Barr virus. In a later analysis, TCR association rates were found to vary across HLA loci, with the most associated TCRs seen for DRB1 alleles and the fewest for HLA-C alleles. Most TCR sequences were seen in very few donors, while some public TCRs were found in many individuals. Specific HLA alleles were associated with 15,000 to 20,000 TCR beta sequences at a false discovery rate of 0.05 in a later analysis. Linkage disequilibrium might explain the correlated functional status among segregating V segments, but an unknown experimental factor could not be ruled out. Cytomegalovirus status was reported to be diagnosed by the classifier with high specificity and sensitivity in both the original and validation cohorts. For the cohort, immune exposure information was limited to CMV serostatus. A further reported finding was that TCR beta sequences accurately predicted the HLA-A and HLA-B alleles for most subjects in the first cohort. According to the authors, the approach could potentially be generalized to other disease states and immunological phenotypes. A cluster of highly shared sequence variants was judged likely to represent a technical artifact of the sequencing pipeline. In an earlier analysis of over 550 of the donors, most TCR beta V segments were observed in productive rearrangements about 90% or about 30% of the time, broadly matching IMGT annotations. The 87-base-pair reads could not distinguish some IMGT-functional V segments, including TRBV6-2 and TRBV6-3, so those segments were excluded. Compared with the roughly 670-donor mean, donors in an Asian-associated ancestry cluster had fewer N-insertions in productive TCRs, according to a later genetic analysis. Roughly uniform sequencing depth across donors was assumed in presence/absence analyses, although this assumption may not hold. Because HLA typing was unavailable for some donors at each locus, only the typed subset was used in association tests. When HLA alleles, especially DR and DQ, strongly co-occurred, TCR associations were difficult to assign to individual alleles.

Material: PBMCs. The receptor chain draws on TRBV14 and TRBJ1-2, with no confidently assigned D gene. This clonotype was sampled from a female donor in good health and CMV-seronegative. The DNA reads as follows: TGTGCCAGCAGCCAAGTAGGGAGCTATGGCTACACCTTC. This encodes CASSQVGSYGYTF.